Following are 18 T cell receptor beta chains from one sample sequenced in a study of OX40 agonist ivuxolimab in advanced cancers. Library creation used the immunoSEQ multiplex PCR assay. Imported from immuneACCESS, the table was reduced by TCRdb to in-frame sequences with V and J called. These copies leave out some clones; in studies compared against another copy, an unresolved V gene accounts for under half, and the cause of the remainder is not known. The sample yields 50,000 to 70,000 clones; 86% were counted once. Of the sample, 1% to 1.5% is held by the ten largest clones. The sequencing here drew on CD4+ or CD8+ T cells sorted from blood, taken in a trial of the OX40 agonist ivuxolimab. The receptor source for this set is an adult with an advanced solid tumor such as melanoma, head and neck, liver or kidney cancer.

This clone has just one count. V gene TRBV5-5 combines with J gene TRBJ1-3; no clear D. The CDR3 loop spans 14 amino acids. CDR1 and CDR2 (germline): SGHKS, YYEKEE (reference sequence). Trimming pared 4 bases from V and 2 bases from J, leaving 10 bases between. The DNA for the CDR3 is TGTGCCAGCAGCATGGCAGGCCCTGGAAACACCATATATTTT. This sequence encodes CASSMAGPGNTIYF. The variable domain in full, completed from reference TRBV5-5 and TRBJ1-3, reads DAGVTQSPTHLIKTRGQQVTLRCSPISGHKSVSWYQQVLGQGPQFIFQYYEKEERGRGNFPDRFSARQFPNYSSELNVNALLLGDSALYLCASSMAGPGNTIYFGEGSWLTVV.

This clone was recorded only once. The chain is built from TRBV7-8 and TRBJ2-1, with 11 bases that match TRBD2. The CDR3 has 17 residues. CDR1 is SGHVS and CDR2 is FQNEAQ in the germline V gene. V lost 5 bases, J lost 4 bases, and 10 bases stayed unmatched. The chain's CDR3 is CASSLRASGRKYNEQFF. The CDR3 DNA follows: TGTGCCAGCAGCCTGCGGGCTAGCGGGAGGAAATACAATGAGCAGTTCTTC.

The chain is built from TRBV5-4 and TRBJ2-1, with TRBD2 matching over 10 bases. The CDR3 is made up of 16 amino acids. J lost 6 bases, V lost 4 bases, and 10 bases had no gene match. In germline, CDR1 is SGHNT, CDR2 YYREEE (reference sequence). The DNA of the CDR3 is TGTGCCAGCAGCGCTAAGACTAGCGGGTCGGGCAATGAGCAGTTCTTC. Amino acid sequence: CASSAKTSGSGNEQFF.

CDR3: CASSQGAGGPWETQYF. CDR3 coding DNA: TGTGCCAGCAGCCAGGGGGCGGGAGGGCCGTGGGAGACCCAGTACTTC. The chain has TRBV7-3 and TRBJ2-5, with D tentatively TRBD2 (9 bases). Germline CDR1 is SGHTA and CDR2 is FQGTGA. CDR3 length equals 16 residues. The V end was cut by 5 bases, the J end by 5 bases, with 21 bases between.

This sequence joins TRBV5-1 and TRBJ2-3; 9 nucleotides line up with TRBD2. The V gene's germline CDR1 is SGHRS and CDR2 YFSETQ. The CDR3 is 15 amino acids. Losses at the gene ends were 4 bases for V and 1 base for J; bases not matched to a gene: 4. In DNA form, the CDR3 reads TGCGCCAGCAGCAGTAGCGGGGGCGGCACAGATACGCAGTATTTT. Its translation: CASSSSGGGTDTQYF.

A note on this clone: The sample carries other DNA sequences with the same CDR3. This chain connects TRBV5-6 to TRBJ2-5, with unresolved D. This CDR3 comprises 11 residues. Germline-derived CDR1 and CDR2 are SGHDT and YYEEEE. The V and J ends lost 3 bases and 4 bases respectively, with 4 bases between them. The CDR3 spells CASSSLETQYF. The CDR3 coding sequence is TGTGCCAGCAGCTCCCTAGAGACCCAGTACTTC.

CDR3 DNA sequence: TGTGCCAGCAGCTCTAGACAGGGGGCGAGCACAGATACGCAGTATTTT. The encoded protein is CASSSRQGASTDTQYF. The chain recombines TRBV7-3 with TRBJ2-3; 10 nucleotides line up with TRBD1. The J segment lost 0 bases and the V segment lost 4 bases, leaving 4 bases of the junction unmatched. The CDR3 is made up of 16 amino acids. CDR1 and CDR2 (germline): SGHTA, FQGTGA.

The DNA of the CDR3 is TGTGCCAGCAGCCACTTACCGGGACTAGCGGCTTACGAGCAGTACTTC. As protein: CASSHLPGLAAYEQYF. The genes are TRBV14 and TRBJ2-7; 11 positions agree with TRBD2. The CDR3 sequence is 16 residues long. The V segment lost 3 bases and the J segment 4 bases; nucleotides outside the gene matches: 8. CDR1 is SGHDN, CDR2 FVKESK, per germline.

The CDR3 nucleotides read TGTGCCAGCAGCTTAATGGCGGGAGGGAATGAGCAGTTCTTC. Residues: CASSLMAGGNEQFF. This rearrangement joins TRBV7-9 to TRBJ2-1, with 9 bases aligning to TRBD2. Germline V gene data show CDR1 as SEHNR and CDR2 as FQNEAQ (reference sequence). The CDR3 totals 14 residues. V trimming: 2 bases; J trimming: 7 bases; junction bases outside the gene matches: 3. Looking up the rest from reference TRBV7-9 and TRBJ2-1 gives the full variable domain: DTGVSQNPRHKITKRGQNVTFRCDPISEHNRLYWYRQTLGQGPEFLTYFQNEAQLEKSRLLSDRFSAERPKGSFSTLEIQRTEQGDSAMYLCASSLMAGGNEQFFGPGTRLTVL.

The chain recombines TRBV10-2 with TRBJ1-2; D unclear. This CDR3 is built from 13 residues. In germline, CDR1 is WSHSY, CDR2 SAAADI. Trimming took 7 bases from V and 3 from J, leaving 12 bases between them. Here the CDR3 reads CASMGRVDYGYTF. The CDR3 DNA sequence: TGCGCCAGCATGGGTAGAGTCGACTATGGCTACACCTTC.

The CDR3 spells CASSLSWGSYEQYF. The CDR3, as DNA: TGTGCCAGCAGCTTGTCCTGGGGCTCCTACGAGCAGTACTTC. The chain employs TRBV5-7 and TRBJ2-7; no definite D call. TRBV5-7 is noted as an ORF with a role that remains uncertain. Trimming removed 1 base at V and 0 bases at J, with 8 bases between. This CDR3 is built from 14 residues.

The V and J genes are TRBV27 and TRBJ2-5; 9 bases are a match to TRBD2. Germline-derived CDR1 and CDR2 are MNHEY and SMNVEV (reference sequence). J lost 5 bases, V lost 5 bases, and 21 bases had no gene match. This CDR3 has 19 residues. The CDR3 nucleotides are TGTGCCAGCAGTCTTGGCCTAGCGGGAACTAACCAACGAGAGGAGACCCAGTACTTC. Its translation is CASSLGLAGTNQREETQYF.

CDR3 nucleotide sequence: TGTGCCAGCAGCTTGAGGTCTAGCGGACAAGAGACCCAGTACTTC. Its translation: CASSLRSSGQETQYF. The rearrangement uses TRBV5-4 and TRBJ2-5, with 7 bases aligning to TRBD2. The junction had 5 bases not matched to a gene; V was cut back by 1 base and J by 2 bases. CDR3 size: 15 residues. Per the germline V gene, CDR1 is SGHNT and CDR2 is YYREEE (reference sequence).

V is TRBV2 and J is TRBJ1-2; no clear D gene. The CDR3 loop spans 13 amino acids. Germline assignment: CDR1 SNHLY and CDR2 FYNNEI. The germline V and J ends were trimmed by 6 bases and 4 bases, with 12 bases remaining between them. The CDR3 DNA reads as TGTGCCAGCAGGGCCAGGTTAGCCTATGGCTACACCTTC. This codes for CASRARLAYGYTF. Full variable domain (missing parts from reference TRBV2 and TRBJ1-2): EPEVTQTPSHQVTQMGQEVILRCVPISNHLYFYWYRQILGQKVEFLVSFYNNEISEKSEIFDDQFSVERPDGSNFTLKIRSTKLEDSAMYFCASRARLAYGYTFGSGTRLTVV.

This CDR3 is CASSQVGLRSTDTQYF. The CDR3 DNA reads as TGTGCCAGCAGCCAAGTTGGATTACGGAGCACAGATACGCAGTATTTT. This chain uses TRBV4-2 with TRBJ2-3; D ambiguous. CDR3 length: 16 amino acids. Germline CDR1 LGHNA, CDR2 YNFKEQ. The V gene lost 1 base and the J gene lost 0 bases, with 11 bases spanning the gap.

This sequence joins TRBV28 and TRBJ2-7; a weak D match, TRBD2 (6 bases). V lost 3 bases and J lost 2, with 14 bases in between. Germline V lookup: CDR1 MDHEN, CDR2 SYDVKM. CDR3 length equals 15 residues. The CDR3: CASSLGGRPTYEQYF. The CDR3 nucleotides read TGTGCCAGCAGTTTGGGGGGACGGCCTACCTACGAGCAGTACTTC.

This clone was seen a single time. V usage is TRBV20-1 and J usage is TRBJ1-5; D remains ambiguous. V gave up 0 bases and J gave up 5 bases, with 2 bases separating them. Germline CDR1 and CDR2: DFQATT and SNEGSKA (reference sequence). The CDR3 extends over 11 amino acids. The CDR3 DNA reads as TGCAGTGCTAGAGACGATCAGCCCCAGCATTTT. Translation: CSARDDQPQHF.

The chain uses TRBV19 and TRBJ1-2, with D unresolved. The CDR3 sequence is 13 residues long. CDR1 and CDR2 from the germline V gene are LNHDA and SQIVND (reference sequence). V was trimmed by 3 bases and J by 8 bases, leaving 13 bases between them. The CDR3 loop reads CASSIAAVGGYTF. The CDR3 DNA sequence: TGTGCCAGTAGTATTGCGGCTGTCGGGGGCTACACCTTC. Based on the CDR3 plus reference TRBV19 and TRBJ1-2, the full variable domain is DGGITQSPKYLFRKEGQNVTLSCEQNLNHDAMYWYRQDPGQGLRLIYYSQIVNDFQKGDIAEGYSVSREKKESFPLTVTSAQKNPTAFYLCASSIAAVGGYTFGSGTRLTVV.